This T cell receptor (beta chain) emerged from a study of T-cell memory formation after mild COVID-19 (dated by TCRdb to the early 2020s). Concerning the study at large: Most TCR sequence clusters were specific to one of the two donors. In two donors, T-cell clones that expanded and contracted after mild COVID-19 were followed by sequencing TCRalpha and TCRbeta repertoires longitudinally. Two young, previously healthy adult volunteers, one female and one male, were included in the cohort. On the study overall, not on this receptor specifically: Some responding clones were detected in pre-infection memory, which suggested that pre-existing cross-reactive memory T cells had joined the SARS-CoV-2 response. The study covered only a couple of mild cases, and larger cohorts including severe cases with pre-infection samples were considered necessary. From day 15 to 85, contracting clones showed balanced CD4/CD8 phenotypes, whereas a second wave of clones that expanded from day 15 to 37 leaned towards CD4+. SARS-CoV-2 specificity of the second-wave clones peaking on day 37 was not confirmed. Contracting CD4+ clones appeared mostly in the CM and EM memory subsets, whereas CD8+ clones were enriched in EMRA.

Reading the germline V gene (reference sequence) gives CDR1 LNHDA and CDR2 SQIVND. The trim is 5 bases for V and 1 base for J, with a gap of 17 bases between the germline ends. The CDR3 spans 16 residues, from the cysteine through the phenylalanine. The only DNA kept is the CDR3, 48 bases in frame from the first base. PBMCs were isolated by Ficoll-Paque density gradient centrifugation. This clonotype has more than one count but fewer than ten. Its antigen is unknown. No base qualities exist here, and no much larger clone lies one base off it. Sequencing was performed on an Illumina NovaSeq 6000. TCRalpha and TCRbeta cDNA libraries were constructed by 5'RACE with constant-segment primers, with sample barcodes and unique molecular identifiers being introduced. Trizol reagent was used to extract RNA from every sample. Library amplification was performed in two PCR steps, and a second sample barcode and Illumina TruSeq adapters were introduced in the second step. Sequencing of libraries was performed on an Illumina NovaSeq with 2 x 150 bp paired-end reads. Per the source publication's procedure: Demultiplexing of reads and collapsing into UMI-guided consensus sequences were performed with migec v1.2.7. Using mixcr v2.1.11, UMI consensuses were aligned to TRA and TRB V and J templates and then assembled into clonotypes. A clonotype was counted as expanded or contracted only when both edgeR and NoisET called the clonotype significant, with the noise models trained on biological replicates. edgeR calls used a false discovery rate-adjusted p below 0.01 and a log2 fold-change threshold of 1. As an exploratory analysis of dynamics, PCA with hierarchical clustering was applied to max-normalized trajectories of the 1000 most abundant clonotypes. Each responding clone was given a CD4 or CD8 phenotype based on the CD4+ and CD8+ repertoires, which had been sequenced separately. TCRdb cleaned the public reads at Q25 with fastp, built clones with MiXCR and kept in-frame beta chains. Rows matching on CDR3 protein sequence are summarized as one entry with the most common DNA and genes. For this entry, the V and J calls and clone size follow TCRdb and not the study's own pipeline. Counted in this sample were about 320,000 distinct CDR3 sequences; about 13% of them appeared once. Of the sample, roughly a fifth falls within the top ten clones.

The sequencing input was PBMCs or a T cell subset sorted from them (not recorded which). This TCR was recovered from a young man who had mild COVID-19 (a few samples of this study predate the infection). The sample titles of this study are shuffled in the database, so cell type and time point are left out; the donor was told from shared clones. The chain is made from TRBV19 and TRBJ2-5; confidence is insufficient to name the D gene. In nucleotides, the sequence is TGTGCCAGTAGTCCCCGATGGGGTAAGGGCCAAGAGACCCAGTACTTC. This yields the protein CASSPRWGKGQETQYF.